This passage covers 18 T cell receptor beta chains from one sample sequenced in a study of persistence of HIV-infected CD4 T cells. This nonspecific control used anti-CD3/anti-CD28 bead stimulation of CD4+ T cells. Responding CD4+ T cells were sorted by upregulation of both CD40 ligand and CD69. Sequencing used immunoSEQ version 4 in survey mode. The assay was immunoSEQ multiplex PCR, and TCRdb's table has in-frame clones only and misses some. Among 40,000 to 55,000 clones listed, 85% to 90% were seen once. Their antigens are not known. The specimen comprised CD4+ T cells sorted from PBMCs after approximately 20-hour stimulation, sampled from a patient who received antiretroviral therapy. These receptors came from an adult woman with HIV who was CMV-seropositive.

The chain employs TRBV3-1 (or the pseudogene TRBV3-2) and TRBJ1-5; D unresolved. Trimming took 1 base from V and 0 from J, leaving 4 bases between them. This CDR3 contains 14 residues. From germline, CDR1 is LGHDT and CDR2 YNNKEL (reference sequence). The CDR3 protein is CASSQVSSNQPQHF. The DNA of the CDR3 is TGTGCCAGCAGCCAAGTATCTAGCAATCAGCCCCAGCATTTT.

The rearrangement links TRBV15 to TRBJ2-2; D remains ambiguous. Germline CDR1 and CDR2: LNHNV and YYDKDF (reference sequence). Trimming removed 1 base at V and 0 bases at J, with 12 bases between. The CDR3 totals 17 residues. The CDR3 loop reads CATSRGVGPANTGELFF. CDR3 sequence (DNA): TGTGCCACCAGCAGAGGGGTAGGGCCTGCGAACACCGGGGAGCTGTTTTTT.

V usage is TRBV5-1 and J usage is TRBJ1-1; TRBD1 matches 7 bases. The V and J ends lost 7 bases and 0 bases, in that order; junction bases with no gene match: 3. The CDR3 consists of 13 residues. Germline V gene lookup returns CDR1 SGHRS and CDR2 YFSETQ. CDR3 amino acids: CASQQGLNTEAFF. CDR3 in DNA: TGCGCCAGCCAACAGGGGTTGAACACTGAAGCTTTCTTT.

The chain employs TRBV30 and TRBJ1-1; D gene unclear. Germline V gene sequence: CDR1 GTSNPN, CDR2 SVGIG (reference sequence). The CDR3 covers 14 residues. Deletions cut 2 bases from V and 0 bases from J, with 10 bases between. Written as DNA, the CDR3 is TGTGCCTGGAGTACCGGAACTATGAACACTGAAGCTTTCTTT. Translation gives CAWSTGTMNTEAFF. Filled out from reference TRBV30 and TRBJ1-1, the complete variable domain reads SQTIHQWPATLVQPVGSPLSLECTVEGTSNPNLYWYRQAAGRGLQLLFYSVGIGQISSEVPQNLSASRPQDRQFILSSKKLLLSDSGFYLCAWSTGTMNTEAFFGQGTRLTVV.

The chain has TRBV6-5 and TRBJ1-3, with 7 bases lining up with TRBD1. The length of the CDR3 is 15 residues. The germline gives CDR1 MNHEY, CDR2 SVGAGI. V shed 6 bases, J shed 5 bases, and the junction held 10 bases outside the gene matches. The CDR3 is CASSWETGQRNTIYF. In nucleotides, the CDR3 is TGTGCCAGCAGCTGGGAGACGGGACAGAGAAACACCATATATTTT.

The chain combines TRBV19 with TRBJ1-5; D not certain. The CDR3 spans 20 residues. Trimming removed 6 bases from V and 3 bases from J, with 30 bases in between. Per the germline V gene, CDR1 is LNHDA and CDR2 is SQIVND (reference sequence). This chain's CDR3 is CASSPPPEEVRPADNQPQHF. CDR3 DNA sequence: TGTGCCAGTAGCCCGCCCCCAGAGGAAGTTAGGCCAGCTGACAATCAGCCCCAGCATTTT.

This chain uses TRBV14 with TRBJ2-7; maybe TRBD1 (6 bases). V was trimmed by 3 bases and J by 5 bases, leaving 17 bases between them. This CDR3 contains 15 residues. Per the germline V gene, CDR1 is SGHDN and CDR2 is FVKESK. The CDR3 spells CASSHAVAGVDEQYF. CDR3 bases: TGTGCCAGCAGCCACGCTGTGGCAGGGGTAGACGAGCAGTACTTC.

This chain connects TRBV6-4 to TRBJ1-1; the D is unclear. Germline-derived CDR1 and CDR2 are MRHNA and SNTAGT. The V and J ends lost 4 bases and 0 bases respectively, with 6 bases between them. This CDR3 contains 13 residues. The CDR3 DNA reads TGTGCCAGCAGTGTCTCGCTGAACACTGAAGCTTTCTTT. As protein: CASSVSLNTEAFF.

With respect to this clone: One end of the junction varies from germline; a read error may be responsible. The gene calls are TRBV7-9 and TRBJ1-2, with D perhaps matching TRBD1 (6 bases). The length of the CDR3 is 12 residues. Germline values: CDR1 SEHNR, CDR2 FQNEAQ (reference sequence). CDR3 sequence: CASSLRTDSNFF. In nucleotides, the CDR3 is TGTGCCAGCAGCTTACGGACGGACAGTAATTTCTTC.

This chain links TRBV5-4 with TRBJ1-2, with D uncertain. This CDR3 contains 12 residues. Trimming took off 0 bases at V and 3 bases at J, with 3 bases between the two ends. Germline CDR1 and CDR2: SGHNT and YYREEE (reference sequence). The CDR3: CASSLDDYGYTF. The CDR3 DNA reads as TGTGCCAGCAGCTTGGACGACTATGGCTACACCTTC.

The J gene is TRBJ1-3, the V gene TRBV18; D is undetermined. From germline, CDR1 is KGHSH and CDR2 LQKENI. Trimming left V 4 bases short and J 0 bases short, with 7 bases between. This CDR3 region has 14 residues. The CDR3 coding sequence is TGTGCCAGCTCACAGAGCCGCTCTGGAAACACCATATATTTT. It specifies CASSQSRSGNTIYF.

The rearrangement uses TRBV4-3 and TRBJ1-4; unclear D gene. The germline CDR1 and CDR2 sequences are LGHNA and YSLEER. There are 16 residues in the CDR3. The V gene lost 0 bases and the J gene lost 8 bases, with 16 bases spanning the gap. The CDR3 coding sequence is TGCGCCAGCAGCCAAGATGGGTCGGGAGAGAGGGAAAAACTGTTTTTT. It translates to CASSQDGSGEREKLFF.

The V gene is TRBV7-9, the J gene TRBJ1-5; D unresolved. The CDR3 length is 13 residues. From germline, CDR1 is SEHNR and CDR2 FQNEAQ (reference sequence). V lost 1 base and J lost 7, with 8 bases in between. The CDR3 bases are TGTGCCAGCAGCTTAGACGCGGGCCAGCCCCAGCATTTT. This gives the protein CASSLDAGQPQHF. Combining the CDR3 with reference TRBV7-9 and TRBJ1-5 gives the whole variable domain DTGVSQNPRHKITKRGQNVTFRCDPISEHNRLYWYRQTLGQGPEFLTYFQNEAQLEKSRLLSDRFSAERPKGSFSTLEIQRTEQGDSAMYLCASSLDAGQPQHFGDGTRLSIL.

This clone was seen only once. V and J are TRBV5-8 and TRBJ2-5, with no clear D. In germline, CDR1 is SGHTS, CDR2 YDEGEE. V lost 2 bases and J 0 bases, leaving 5 bases between the germline ends. The CDR3 runs to 13 residues. This chain's CDR3 is CASSLGYQETQYF. DNA of the CDR3: TGTGCCAGCAGCTTAGGCTACCAAGAGACCCAGTACTTC.

The gene calls are TRBV30 and TRBJ1-6; perhaps TRBD1 as D (5 bases). The CDR3 consists of 14 residues. Germline CDR1 is GTSNPN and CDR2 is SVGIG (reference sequence). V was cut by 3 bases and J by 11 bases, with 17 bases left in between. Here the CDR3 reads CAWSVAGLSTPLHF. The CDR3 bases are TGTGCCTGGAGCGTGGCGGGGCTTTCGACACCCCTCCACTTT. The variable domain in full, completed from reference TRBV30 and TRBJ1-6, reads SQTIHQWPATLVQPVGSPLSLECTVEGTSNPNLYWYRQAAGRGLQLLFYSVGIGQISSEVPQNLSASRPQDRQFILSSKKLLLSDSGFYLCAWSVAGLSTPLHFGNGTRLTVT.

This rearrangement joins TRBV7-3 to TRBJ1-1, with D unclear. The CDR3 length is 13 residues. Germline CDR1 and CDR2: SGHTA and FQGTGA. V was pared by 5 bases and J by 7 bases, with 14 bases between. CDR3 protein: CASSPARGGEAFF. The CDR3 DNA sequence: TGTGCCAGCAGCCCCGCCCGCGGCGGTGAAGCTTTCTTT. The full variable domain, rest sourced from reference TRBV7-3 and TRBJ1-1, is GAGVSQTPSNKVTEKGKYVELRCDPISGHTALYWYRQSLGQGPEFLIYFQGTGAADDSGLPNDRFFAVRPEGSVSTLKIQRTERGDSAVYLCASSPARGGEAFFGQGTRLTVV.

The V and J genes are TRBV24-1 and TRBJ1-1, with D maybe TRBD1 (5 bases). Germline CDR1 KGHDR, CDR2 SFDVKD. This CDR3 is 15 amino acids long. V dropped 1 base and J dropped 5 bases, with 13 bases sitting between them. For the CDR3, the DNA is TGTGCCACCAGTGATTTCCCCGCAGGGAAGACTGAAGCTTTCTTT. Translation: CATSDFPAGKTEAFF.

The table lists this clone with a count of one. V is TRBV9 and J is TRBJ2-3, with no clear D. The CDR3 totals 15 residues. V gave up 0 bases and J gave up 0 bases, with 8 bases separating them. Germline CDR1 is SGDLS and CDR2 is YYNGEE. For the CDR3, the DNA is TGTGCCAGCAGCGTAGCTGGGATCAGCACAGATACGCAGTATTTT. Translation: CASSVAGISTDTQYF. The full variable domain, rest sourced from reference TRBV9 and TRBJ2-3, is DSGVTQTPKHLITATGQRVTLRCSPRSGDLSVYWYQQSLDQGLQFLIQYYNGEERAKGNILERFSAQQFPDLHSELNLSSLELGDSALYFCASSVAGISTDTQYFGPGTRLTVL.